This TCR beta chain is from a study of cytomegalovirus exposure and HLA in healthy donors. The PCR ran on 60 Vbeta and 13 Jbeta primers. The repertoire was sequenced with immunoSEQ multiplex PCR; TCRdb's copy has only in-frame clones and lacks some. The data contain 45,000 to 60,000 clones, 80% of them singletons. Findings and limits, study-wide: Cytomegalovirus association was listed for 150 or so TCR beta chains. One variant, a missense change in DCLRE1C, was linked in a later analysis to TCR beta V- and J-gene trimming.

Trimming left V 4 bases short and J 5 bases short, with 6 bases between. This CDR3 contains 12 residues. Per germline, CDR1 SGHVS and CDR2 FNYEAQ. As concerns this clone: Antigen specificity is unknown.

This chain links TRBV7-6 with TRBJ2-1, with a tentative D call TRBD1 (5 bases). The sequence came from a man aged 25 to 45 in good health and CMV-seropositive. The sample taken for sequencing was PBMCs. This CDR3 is CASSWTHNEQFF. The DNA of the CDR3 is TGTGCCAGCAGCTGGACACACAATGAGCAGTTCTTC. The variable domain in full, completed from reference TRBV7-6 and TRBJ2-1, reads GAGVSQSPRYKVTKRGQDVALRCDPISGHVSLYWYRQALGQGPEFLTYFNYEAQQDKSGLPNDRFSAERPEGSISTLTIQRTEQRDSAMYRCASSWTHNEQFFGPGTRLTVL.